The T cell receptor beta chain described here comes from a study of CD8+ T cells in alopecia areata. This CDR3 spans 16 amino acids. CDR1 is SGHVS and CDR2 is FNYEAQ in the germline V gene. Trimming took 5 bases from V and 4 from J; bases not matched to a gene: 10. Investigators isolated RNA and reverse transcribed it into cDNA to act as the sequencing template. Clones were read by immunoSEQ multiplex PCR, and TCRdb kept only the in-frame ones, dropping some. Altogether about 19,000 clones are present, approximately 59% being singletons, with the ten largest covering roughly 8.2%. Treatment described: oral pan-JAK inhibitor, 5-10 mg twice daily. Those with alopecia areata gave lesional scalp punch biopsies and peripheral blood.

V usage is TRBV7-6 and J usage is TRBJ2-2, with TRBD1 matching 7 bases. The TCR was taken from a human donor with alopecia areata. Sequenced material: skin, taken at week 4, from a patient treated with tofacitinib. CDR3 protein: CASSRTGSSGTGELFF. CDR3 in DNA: TGTGCCAGCAGCAGGACAGGCTCCTCGGGCACCGGGGAGCTGTTTTTT.